The 28 T cell receptor beta chains reported below all come from one sample, sequenced in a study of T cell repertoires in cytomegalovirus infection (dated by TCRdb to between 2018 and 2021). The reads were generated on an Illumina HiSeq 1500. TCRdb trimmed the raw reads at Q25, called clones with MiXCR and kept productive beta chains. Every distinct CDR3 protein forms one entry, paired with its most common genes and DNA. The sample records about 110,000 distinct CDR3 sequences, 25% to 35% of which are singletons. The ten biggest clones cover about 81% of the sample. This specimen's treatment or condition label, per the study, means: in vitro stimulation with specific CMV peptide epitopes to enrich CMV-specific T cells. For these receptors, no antigen is known. The sample consisted of CD8+ T cells from cultured PBMCs, taken from culture after CMV antigen stimulation. Receptor source: a human donor in good health (CMV status not recorded). Some clones in this sample may be carry-over from other donors' samples.

The V call is TRBV6-4, the J call TRBJ1-5; unclear D gene. This CDR3 is 15 amino acids long. The V and J ends lost 3 bases and 0 bases respectively, with 9 bases between them. Per germline, CDR1 MRHNA and CDR2 SNTAGT. The CDR3 is CASSEEPYSNQPQHF. The CDR3 coding sequence is TGTGCCAGCAGTGAGGAACCTTATAGCAATCAGCCCCAGCATTTT.

This clonotype has only a few counts. This chain joins TRBV7-9 and TRBJ2-2, with 7 bases lining up with TRBD2. The CDR3 has 16 residues. Germline values: CDR1 SEHNR, CDR2 FQNEAQ (reference sequence). V shed 4 bases and J 2 bases; nucleotides not matched to a gene: 7. The CDR3 sequence is CASSSRGGGNTGELFF. The CDR3, as DNA: TGTGCCAGCAGCTCCCGGGGCGGGGGAAACACCGGGGAGCTGTTTTTT. The full variable domain, with the rest looked up from reference TRBV7-9 and TRBJ2-2, is DTGVSQNPRHKITKRGQNVTFRCDPISEHNRLYWYRQTLGQGPEFLTYFQNEAQLEKSRLLSDRFSAERPKGSFSTLEIQRTEQGDSAMYLCASSSRGGGNTGELFFGEGSRLTVL.

This clonotype was picked up a small number of times. The rearrangement joins TRBV7-2 to TRBJ1-2; 12 bases fit TRBD1. This CDR3 is built from 16 residues. V gave up 5 bases and J gave up 8 bases; unmatched junction bases: 12. From germline, CDR1 is SGHTA and CDR2 FQGNSA. The CDR3 spells CASSQRDRGQAEGYTF. In DNA form, the CDR3 reads TGTGCCAGCAGCCAGCGGGACAGGGGGCAAGCCGAGGGCTACACCTTC.

This clonotype occurred many times. V is TRBV7-6 and J is TRBJ2-3; 7 bases are shared with TRBD1. This CDR3 is 14 amino acids long. The J segment lost 4 bases and the V segment lost 5 bases, leaving 6 bases of the junction unmatched. Germline-derived CDR1 and CDR2 are SGHVS and FNYEAQ. The CDR3 region is CASSPDRAPDTQYF. The CDR3 bases are TGTGCCAGCAGCCCTGACAGGGCCCCAGATACGCAGTATTTT.

The table lists this clonotype with many counts. The gene calls are TRBV7-8 and TRBJ2-3, with 7 nucleotides matching TRBD2. Germline CDR1 SGHVS, CDR2 FQNEAQ. The CDR3 covers 15 residues. The ends lost 8 bases at V and 0 bases at J; junction bases unmatched: 8. The CDR3 loop is CASSDGAGSTDTQYF. The CDR3 coding sequence is TGTGCCAGCTCCGACGGAGCGGGGAGCACAGATACGCAGTATTTT.

There are a few counts of this clonotype. The gene calls are TRBV6-5 and TRBJ1-2; TRBD1 agrees at 7 bases. The CDR3 consists of 12 residues. Looked up from germline, CDR1 is MNHEY and CDR2 is SVGAGI. The V gene end was trimmed by 5 bases and the J gene end by 8 bases; junction bases not matched to a gene: 5. CDR3 protein: CASSTDREGYTF. CDR3 bases: TGTGCCAGCAGTACCGACAGGGAGGGCTACACCTTC.

This clonotype came up a few times. This sequence joins TRBV6-5 and TRBJ1-1, with D possibly TRBD1 on 5 matching bases. The ends were cut back, 2 bases at V and 3 bases at J, with 13 bases in the middle. Germline values: CDR1 MNHEY, CDR2 SVGAGI. There are 15 residues in the CDR3. The CDR3, as DNA: TGTGCCAGCAGTTACCTTGCAGGGAAGTACACTGAAGCTTTCTTT. This translates into CASSYLAGKYTEAFF.

This clonotype was detected many times. The chain recombines TRBV7-8 with TRBJ1-1; 8 bases agree with TRBD1. CDR3 length: 16 amino acids. From germline, CDR1 is SGHVS and CDR2 FQNEAQ. V trimming: 0 bases; J trimming: 6 bases; junction bases outside the gene matches: 9. The CDR3 region is CASSLALTGGRAEAFF. As DNA, the CDR3 is TGTGCCAGCAGCTTAGCGCTAACAGGGGGAAGGGCTGAAGCTTTCTTT.

This clonotype appeared a few times. This chain uses TRBV20-1 with TRBJ2-2, with TRBD2 identical over 8 bases. This CDR3 is built from 15 residues. J gave up 6 bases and V 0 bases, and 6 bases lay outside the gene matches. CDR1 DFQATT and CDR2 SNEGSKA come from the germline V gene (reference sequence). CDR3 sequence (DNA): TGCAGTGCTAGAGATGACGGGGGGGCCCCCGGGGAGCTGTTTTTT. It yields the protein CSARDDGGAPGELFF.

This clonotype was counted between two and nine times. The CDR3 DNA follows: TGTGCCAGCAGCCATCCGGATTTCTCCTACGAGCAGTACTTC. This translates into CASSHPDFSYEQYF. V is TRBV7-8 and J is TRBJ2-7, with no clear D. Germline V CDR1 and CDR2: SGHVS, FQNEAQ. The CDR3 totals 14 residues. V gave up 5 bases and J gave up 0 bases, with 11 bases separating them.

In its sample, this clonotype was seen many times. The chain employs TRBV7-2 and TRBJ2-7; no clear D. The CDR3 covers 14 residues. Trimming took off 3 bases at V and 2 bases at J, with 11 bases between the two ends. Germline assignment: CDR1 SGHTA and CDR2 FQGNSA. The CDR3 sequence: CASSFLGSTYEQYF. CDR3 in DNA: TGTGCCAGCAGCTTCCTTGGGTCCACCTACGAGCAGTACTTC.

J is TRBJ1-1 and V is TRBV19, with D tentatively TRBD1 (5 bases). The CDR3 covers 13 residues. The V and J ends lost 5 bases and 2 bases respectively, with 9 bases between them. Germline V gives CDR1 LNHDA, CDR2 SQIVND (reference sequence). CDR3 amino acids: CASSVGQNTEAFF. The CDR3 DNA is TGTGCCAGTAGTGTAGGACAAAACACTGAAGCTTTCTTT.

This clonotype occurred a few times. The V call is TRBV4-1, the J call TRBJ1-1, with D perhaps TRBD1 (6 bases). The V end lost 4 bases, the J end lost 4 bases, and 10 bases lay between the germline ends. Germline V gene data show CDR1 as MGHRA and CDR2 as YSYEKL. The CDR3 sequence is 13 residues long. CDR3 residues: CASSLGAATEAFF. DNA of the CDR3: TGCGCCAGCAGCCTGGGGGCGGCCACTGAAGCTTTCTTT.

The chain combines TRBV5-1 with TRBJ2-1, with 11 bases fitting TRBD2. CDR3 length equals 15 residues. The germline V gene encodes CDR1 SGHRS and CDR2 YFSETQ. V lost 0 bases and J lost 10; bases outside the gene matches: 6. CDR3 residues: CASSLGASGGREQFF. CDR3 coding DNA: TGCGCCAGCAGCTTGGGGGCTAGCGGGGGGCGCGAGCAGTTCTTC.

This chain uses TRBV15 with TRBJ1-5, with D unresolved. Germline V CDR1 and CDR2: LNHNV, YYDKDF (reference sequence). The CDR3 spans 15 residues. V lost 0 bases to trimming and J lost 3 bases, with 9 bases between them. CDR3 DNA sequence: TGTGCCACCAGCAGAGAATCGGCCAACAATCAGCCCCAGCATTTT. Amino acid sequence: CATSRESANNQPQHF.

This clonotype has at least ten counts. The chain links TRBV27 to TRBJ1-1, with TRBD1 identical over 8 bases. V shed 3 bases, J shed 5 bases, and the junction held 5 bases outside the gene matches. CDR1 MNHEY and CDR2 SMNVEV come from the germline V gene (reference sequence). CDR3 length: 14 residues. The CDR3 sequence is CASSLDRAWTEAFF. CDR3 DNA: TGTGCCAGCAGTTTGGACAGGGCTTGGACTGAAGCTTTCTTT.

The V and J genes are TRBV13 and TRBJ1-1; D remains ambiguous. V lost 1 base, J lost 1 base, and 7 bases lay in between. CDR3 length: 14 amino acids. Looked up from germline, CDR1 is PRHDT and CDR2 is FYEKMQ (reference sequence). Here the CDR3 DNA reads TGTGCCAGCAGCTTAGTAAGGAAGAACACTGAAGCTTTCTTT. Protein product: CASSLVRKNTEAFF. Combining the CDR3 with reference TRBV13 and TRBJ1-1 gives the whole variable domain AAGVIQSPRHLIKEKRETATLKCYPIPRHDTVYWYQQGPGQDPQFLISFYEKMQSDKGSIPDRFSAQQFSDYHSELNMSSLELGDSALYFCASSLVRKNTEAFFGQGTRLTVV.

This clonotype was seen just once. This chain joins TRBV28 and TRBJ2-3; 10 bases align to TRBD2. The CDR3 length is 16 residues. The germline gives CDR1 MDHEN, CDR2 SYDVKM. The junction had 10 bases not matched to a gene; V was cut back by 6 bases and J by 4 bases. The CDR3 region is CASRTQRGGRPDTQYF. Here the CDR3 DNA reads TGTGCCAGCAGGACGCAGCGGGGGGGCCGTCCAGATACGCAGTATTTT.

The chain's CDR3 is CASSYGHGGNQPQHF. CDR3 in DNA: TGTGCCAGCAGTTACGGGCACGGCGGCAATCAGCCCCAGCATTTT. The chain joins TRBV6-2 or TRBV6-3 to TRBJ1-5; D ambiguous. Germline CDR1 MNHEY, CDR2 SVGEGT. The V end was cut by 2 bases, the J end by 2 bases, with 10 bases between. This CDR3 spans 15 amino acids.

This clonotype has at least ten counts. The rearrangement uses TRBV7-9 and TRBJ2-5, with D unclear. This CDR3 contains 15 residues. Between the trimmed V and J ends, which lost 1 base and 1 base, there was a span of 10 bases. Germline V CDR1 and CDR2: SEHNR, FQNEAQ (reference sequence). Here the CDR3 DNA reads TGTGCCAGCAGCTTAGAATCCGGGCGCCAAGAGACCCAGTACTTC. This translates into CASSLESGRQETQYF.

The chain has TRBV6-6 and TRBJ2-7, with D perhaps being TRBD1 or TRBD2 (5 bases each). The length of the CDR3 is 16 residues. V lost 0 bases and J lost 2, with 14 bases in between. Germline V CDR1 and CDR2: MNHNY, SVGAGI (reference sequence). The CDR3 loop is CASSYSSGTPTYEQYF. CDR3 sequence (DNA): TGTGCCAGCAGTTACTCTTCAGGGACCCCCACCTACGAGCAGTACTTC.

V usage is TRBV4-1 and J usage is TRBJ2-1; 9 bases map to TRBD2. Unmatched junction bases numbered 11, after V lost 0 bases and J lost 8 bases. CDR3 length: 17 residues. The germline CDR1 and CDR2 sequences are MGHRA and YSYEKL. For the CDR3, the DNA is TGCGCCAGCAGCCAAGAGGGGGCGGGCGGGGGGGTGTATGAGCAGTTCTTC. Amino acids: CASSQEGAGGGVYEQFF.

This clonotype was observed a few times. The V gene is TRBV10-3, the J gene TRBJ2-5; 13 nucleotides line up with TRBD2. CDR1 and CDR2 (germline): ENHRY, SYGVKD. Trimming at V came to 6 bases and at J to 1 base, leaving 2 bases not matched to a gene. The CDR3 totals 15 residues. This chain's CDR3 is CAISGLAGAQETQYF. In DNA form, the CDR3 reads TGTGCCATCAGCGGACTAGCGGGGGCCCAAGAGACCCAGTACTTC.

This clonotype was detected many times. Written as DNA, the CDR3 is TGTGCCAGCAGGGCTGGGACAGGGAAAACCTACGAGCAGTACTTC. Protein sequence: CASRAGTGKTYEQYF. The rearrangement joins TRBV6-2 or TRBV6-3 to TRBJ2-7; 9 bases agree with TRBD1. Germline CDR1 and CDR2: MNHEY and SVGEGT. The CDR3 contains 15 residues. V was clipped by 6 bases and J by 2 bases; unmatched bases: 8.

CDR3 region: CASSLVETGIYQPQHF. The DNA for the CDR3 is TGTGCCAGCAGCTTAGTCGAGACAGGGATTTATCAGCCCCAGCATTTT. The chain carries TRBV7-8 and TRBJ1-5; 7 bases agree with TRBD1. The germline V gene encodes CDR1 SGHVS and CDR2 FQNEAQ. CDR3 length: 16 residues. V dropped 1 base and J dropped 5; count of bases not matched to a gene: 8.

The chain has TRBV6-5 and TRBJ2-3; no clear D gene. The CDR3 is 16 amino acids. Trimming took off 0 bases at V and 2 bases at J, with 12 bases between the two ends. The germline V gene has CDR1 MNHEY and CDR2 SVGAGI. CDR3 protein: CASSYSALGITDTQYF. Written as DNA, the CDR3 is TGTGCCAGCAGTTACTCGGCCTTAGGGATCACAGATACGCAGTATTTT.

CDR3 DNA: TGCAGTGCTAGAGTTGGGACTAGCGGGGTCTTCACAGATACGCAGTATTTT. As protein: CSARVGTSGVFTDTQYF. This chain links TRBV20-1 with TRBJ2-3; 13 bases fit TRBD2. Germline V gives CDR1 DFQATT, CDR2 SNEGSKA (reference sequence). The CDR3 consists of 17 residues. V was pared by 1 base and J by 2 bases, with 6 bases of the junction left unmatched.

This clonotype was observed at least ten times. The chain links TRBV4-1 to TRBJ2-7; unclear D gene. Germline V gene sequence: CDR1 MGHRA, CDR2 YSYEKL. Trimming pared 4 bases from V and 5 bases from J, leaving 15 bases between. CDR3 length: 14 residues. CDR3 in amino acids: CASSPWAEEDEQYF. In DNA form, the CDR3 reads TGCGCCAGCAGCCCATGGGCAGAGGAAGACGAGCAGTACTTC.